This T cell receptor beta chain originates from a study of control samples from healthy donors and cancer patients. With 3 bases clipped from V and 7 bases from J, the junction kept 10 bases outside the gene matches. Germline V gene lookup returns CDR1 DFQATT and CDR2 SNEGSKA (reference sequence). CDR3 length: 15 amino acids. Sequenced by immunoSEQ multiplex PCR; TCRdb stores in-frame clones only, minus some. The sample has approximately 170,000 clones; 92% are singletons. This sequence joins TRBV20-1 and TRBJ1-5; 9 bases fit TRBD1. Sequenced: blood. The TCR comes from a woman in her twenties or thirties in good health. CDR3 nucleotides: TGCAGTGCTAGTGAGTCCGGGACAGGGAGGCAGCCCCAGCATTTT. Translation: CSASESGTGRQPQHF.